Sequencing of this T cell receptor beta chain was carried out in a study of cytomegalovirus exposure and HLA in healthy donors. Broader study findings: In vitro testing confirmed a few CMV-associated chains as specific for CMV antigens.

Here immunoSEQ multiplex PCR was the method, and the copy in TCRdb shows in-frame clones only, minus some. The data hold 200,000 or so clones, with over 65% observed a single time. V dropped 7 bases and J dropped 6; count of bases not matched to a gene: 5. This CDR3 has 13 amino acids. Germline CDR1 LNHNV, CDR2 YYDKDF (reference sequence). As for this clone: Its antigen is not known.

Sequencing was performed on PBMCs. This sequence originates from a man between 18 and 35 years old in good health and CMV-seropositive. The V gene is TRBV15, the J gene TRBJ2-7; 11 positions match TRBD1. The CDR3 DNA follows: TGTGCCACCAACACAGGGACAGGGGGCGAGCAGTACTTC. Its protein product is CATNTGTGGEQYF. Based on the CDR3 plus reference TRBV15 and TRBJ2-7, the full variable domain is DAMVIQNPRYQVTQFGKPVTLSCSQTLNHNVMYWYQQKSSQAPKLLFHYYDKDFNNEADTPDNFQSRRPNTSFCFLDIRSPGLGDTAMYLCATNTGTGGEQYFGPGTRLTVT.